This is a list of T cell receptor beta chains from one sample in a study of Graves' ophthalmopathy and Graves' hyperthyroidism. TCRdb recomputed calls from the multiplex PCR reads with MiXCR, one row per CDR3 protein. Among a few hundred thousand distinct CDR3 sequences listed, more than 20% were seen once. The sample consisted of peripheral blood. All receptors derive from a woman between 18 and 29 years old with stable Graves' hyperthyroidism. CDR3s include the opening cysteine and the closing phenylalanine or tryptophan. The D gene is left open where the match is weak. Not all rows give a size; the values are once, few, many and, for expanded clones, a class.

d_call: NA; j_call: TRBJ2-2; clone_size: NA; v_call: TRBV18; cdr3_length: 14; cdr3_nt: TGTGCCAGCTCACTCCGACTTGACACCGGGGAGCTGTTTTTT; cdr3_aa: CASSLRLDTGELFF
d_call: NA; j_call: TRBJ1-5; clone_size: many; v_call: TRBV19; cdr3_length: 12; cdr3_nt: TGTGCCAGTACCCTGAGGGATCAGCCCCAGCATTTT; cdr3_aa: CASTLRDQPQHF
d_call: TRBD1; j_call: TRBJ1-5; clone_size: NA; v_call: TRBV28; cdr3_length: 17; cdr3_nt: TGTGCCAGCAGCTTTTTTCGACAGGGCACTGGCAATCAGCCCCAGCATTTT; cdr3_aa: CASSFFRQGTGNQPQHF
d_call: NA; j_call: TRBJ1-2; clone_size: many; v_call: TRBV5-6; cdr3_length: 14; cdr3_nt: TGTGCCAGCAGCGCCCAGGGACTCAACTATGGCTACACCTTC; cdr3_aa: CASSAQGLNYGYTF
d_call: NA; j_call: TRBJ2-5; clone_size: NA; v_call: TRBV2; cdr3_length: 12; cdr3_nt: TGTGCCAGCATGTGGGGCGGCGAGACCCAGTACTTC; cdr3_aa: CASMWGGETQYF
d_call: NA; j_call: TRBJ1-1; clone_size: many; v_call: TRBV10-3; cdr3_length: 13; cdr3_nt: TGTGCCATCAGTGAGTCCCTCCGTACTGAAGCTTTCTTT; cdr3_aa: CAISESLRTEAFF
d_call: NA; j_call: TRBJ2-7; clone_size: many; v_call: TRBV2; cdr3_length: 13; cdr3_nt: TGTGCCAGCAGCTGGGACTCCCCTGGGGAGCAGTACTTC; cdr3_aa: CASSWDSPGEQYF
d_call: NA; j_call: TRBJ1-1; clone_size: many; v_call: TRBV10-3; cdr3_length: 14; cdr3_nt: TGTGCCATCAGCCGGGACACCTTTTACACTGAAGCTTTCTTT; cdr3_aa: CAISRDTFYTEAFF
d_call: NA; j_call: TRBJ1-1; clone_size: many; v_call: TRBV29-1; cdr3_length: 14; cdr3_nt: TGCAGCGTTGACCTAAAGGGGTTGCGCACTGAAGCTTTCTTT; cdr3_aa: CSVDLKGLRTEAFF
d_call: NA; j_call: TRBJ1-1; clone_size: NA; v_call: TRBV30; cdr3_length: 15; cdr3_nt: TGTGCCTGGAGTGGGAGGCTGATAGTGAACACTGAAGCTTTCTTT; cdr3_aa: CAWSGRLIVNTEAFF
d_call: TRBD2; j_call: TRBJ2-7; clone_size: many; v_call: TRBV7-3; cdr3_length: 18; cdr3_nt: TGTGCCAGCAGCTTAACGCAAATTGGGACTAGCGGGACCTACGAGCAGTACTTC; cdr3_aa: CASSLTQIGTSGTYEQYF
d_call: NA; j_call: TRBJ2-6; clone_size: many; v_call: TRBV19; cdr3_length: 16; cdr3_nt: TGTGCCAGTAGTATAACAGGCGGGACTGGGGCCAACGTCCTGACTTTC; cdr3_aa: CASSITGGTGANVLTF
d_call: NA; j_call: TRBJ1-2; clone_size: many; v_call: TRBV7-9; cdr3_length: 14; cdr3_nt: TGTGCCAGCAGCTTGAAGGGGGGAGACTATGGCTACACCTTC; cdr3_aa: CASSLKGGDYGYTF
d_call: NA; j_call: TRBJ1-5; clone_size: few; v_call: TRBV10-1; cdr3_length: 11; cdr3_nt: TGCGCCAGCAGTATGAATCAGCCCCAGCATTTT; cdr3_aa: CASSMNQPQHF
d_call: NA; j_call: TRBJ1-1; clone_size: many; v_call: TRBV20-1; cdr3_length: 11; cdr3_nt: TGCAGTGGATGGGTGAACACTGAAGCTTTCTTT; cdr3_aa: CSGWVNTEAFF
d_call: NA; j_call: TRBJ1-5; clone_size: many; v_call: TRBV28; cdr3_length: 18; cdr3_nt: TGTGCCAGCAGTTTTTTCGCAGCGGCCAGGGTTTACGGTCAGCCCCAGCATTTT; cdr3_aa: CASSFFAAARVYGQPQHF
d_call: NA; j_call: TRBJ1-5; clone_size: many; v_call: TRBV6-5; cdr3_length: 13; cdr3_nt: TGTGCCAGCAGTTACTCCCCGGATCAGCCCCAGCATTTT; cdr3_aa: CASSYSPDQPQHF
d_call: NA; j_call: TRBJ2-5; clone_size: many; v_call: TRBV2; cdr3_length: 11; cdr3_nt: TGTGCCAGCACATGGGCAGAGACCCAGTACTTC; cdr3_aa: CASTWAETQYF
d_call: NA; j_call: TRBJ1-3; clone_size: NA; v_call: TRBV11-2; cdr3_length: 14; cdr3_nt: TGTGCCAGCAGCTTAAGACAGGTTGGAAACACCATATATTTT; cdr3_aa: CASSLRQVGNTIYF
d_call: TRBD2; j_call: TRBJ2-7; clone_size: many; v_call: TRBV24-1; cdr3_length: 15; cdr3_nt: TGTGCCACCAGTGATTCGAGCGGGAGCATCCACGAGCAGTACTTC; cdr3_aa: CATSDSSGSIHEQYF
d_call: NA; j_call: TRBJ2-7; clone_size: many; v_call: TRBV6-2/TRBV6-3; cdr3_length: 13; cdr3_nt: TGTGCCAGCAGTTACTTGGGGATCCACGAGCAGTACTTC; cdr3_aa: CASSYLGIHEQYF
d_call: NA; j_call: TRBJ2-7; clone_size: many; v_call: TRBV4-1; cdr3_length: 16; cdr3_nt: TGCGCCAGCAGCCATAAGCGACCGGGGAGCCGGAACGAGCAGTACTTC; cdr3_aa: CASSHKRPGSRNEQYF
d_call: TRBD1; j_call: TRBJ2-7; clone_size: many; v_call: TRBV11-2; cdr3_length: 15; cdr3_nt: TGTGCCAGCAGCCCCCAAGTAGGGGGCTACTACGAGCAGTACTTC; cdr3_aa: CASSPQVGGYYEQYF
d_call: NA; j_call: TRBJ2-7; clone_size: NA; v_call: TRBV5-5; cdr3_length: 14; cdr3_nt: TGTGCCAGCAGCCCAGGACATGGAACCTACGAGCAGTACTTC; cdr3_aa: CASSPGHGTYEQYF
d_call: TRBD1; j_call: TRBJ1-2; clone_size: NA; v_call: TRBV20-1; cdr3_length: 12; cdr3_nt: TGCAGTGCCACGACAGGGGGATATGGCTACACCTTC; cdr3_aa: CSATTGGYGYTF
d_call: NA; j_call: TRBJ2-7; clone_size: NA; v_call: TRBV28; cdr3_length: 12; cdr3_nt: TGTGCCAGCAGTACCCTGCTGGGGGAGCAGTACTTC; cdr3_aa: CASSTLLGEQYF
d_call: NA; j_call: TRBJ2-7; clone_size: NA; v_call: TRBV5-1; cdr3_length: 13; cdr3_nt: TGCACCAGCAGCTCGGTCCAGGCTTACGAGCAGTACTTC; cdr3_aa: CTSSSVQAYEQYF
d_call: TRBD1; j_call: TRBJ1-2; clone_size: few; v_call: TRBV5-1; cdr3_length: 17; cdr3_nt: TGCGCCAGCAGCCCAGGGACCGGGACAGGGCTCTACTATGGCTACACCTTC; cdr3_aa: CASSPGTGTGLYYGYTF
d_call: NA; j_call: TRBJ2-7; clone_size: many; v_call: TRBV2; cdr3_length: 14; cdr3_nt: TGTGCCAGCAGCTATGACAGGAGCTCCTACGAGCAGTACTTC; cdr3_aa: CASSYDRSSYEQYF
d_call: TRBD1; j_call: TRBJ1-2; clone_size: NA; v_call: TRBV27; cdr3_length: 15; cdr3_nt: TGTGCCAGCAGTTCCTTGACAGGGGGTCCTTATGGCTACACCTTC; cdr3_aa: CASSSLTGGPYGYTF
d_call: NA; j_call: TRBJ1-2; clone_size: many; v_call: TRBV12-3/TRBV12-4; cdr3_length: 14; cdr3_nt: TGTGCCAGCAGTTTAGCGACGTTTAACTATGGCTACACCTTC; cdr3_aa: CASSLATFNYGYTF
d_call: NA; j_call: TRBJ2-7; clone_size: many; v_call: TRBV7-2; cdr3_length: 13; cdr3_nt: TGTGCCAGCAGCTTATCCGACTCCTACGAGCAGTACTTC; cdr3_aa: CASSLSDSYEQYF
d_call: NA; j_call: TRBJ1-2; clone_size: NA; v_call: TRBV6-5; cdr3_length: 14; cdr3_nt: TGTGCCAGCAGTAACCAGGACGGAACCCATGGCTACACCTTC; cdr3_aa: CASSNQDGTHGYTF
d_call: TRBD2; j_call: TRBJ2-2; clone_size: many; v_call: TRBV12-3/TRBV12-4; cdr3_length: 15; cdr3_nt: TGTGCCAACAGTTTCGGCAGGGAGGGTACCGGGGAGCTGTTTTTT; cdr3_aa: CANSFGREGTGELFF
d_call: NA; j_call: TRBJ2-5; clone_size: many; v_call: TRBV4-1; cdr3_length: 14; cdr3_nt: TGCGCCAGCAGCCCCCCGGACGCCCAAGAGACCCAGTACTTC; cdr3_aa: CASSPPDAQETQYF
d_call: NA; j_call: TRBJ2-2; clone_size: few; v_call: TRBV10-3; cdr3_length: 14; cdr3_nt: TGTGCCATCAGTGAGGGCCGGAACACCGGGGAGCTGTTTTTT; cdr3_aa: CAISEGRNTGELFF
d_call: TRBD1; j_call: TRBJ2-7; clone_size: many; v_call: TRBV12-3/TRBV12-4; cdr3_length: 17; cdr3_nt: TGTGCCAGCAGTTTGATGTCCCGGACAGGGAATTCCTACGAGCAGTACTTC; cdr3_aa: CASSLMSRTGNSYEQYF
d_call: NA; j_call: TRBJ1-2; clone_size: many; v_call: TRBV6-5; cdr3_length: 13; cdr3_nt: TGTGCCAGCAGTTACTCCGGGCCGAATGGCTACACCTTC; cdr3_aa: CASSYSGPNGYTF
d_call: NA; j_call: TRBJ2-2; clone_size: many; v_call: TRBV7-9; cdr3_length: 13; cdr3_nt: TGTGCCAGCAGCTTAGTACTTGAGGGGGAGCTGTTTTTT; cdr3_aa: CASSLVLEGELFF